This section outlines one TCR beta chain sequence together with its context. Its specificity is unknown. This sample was taken from a study of T cell responses to AZD1222 COVID-19 vaccine. General study findings and limits: The study identified only five to seven AZD1222 recipients as seropositive at baseline.

This CDR3 spans 14 amino acids. Per the germline V gene, CDR1 is LNHDA and CDR2 is SQIVND (reference sequence). The V end lost 3 bases, the J end lost 4 bases, and 12 bases lay between the germline ends. The protocol was immunoSEQ multiplex PCR, while the TCRdb copy is restricted to in-frame clones and leaves out a portion. The sample yields around 84,000 clones, around 92% seen once. This receptor was obtained from an adult in good health. The chain carries TRBV19 and TRBJ1-2; the D is unclear. This sample comprised peripheral blood, obtained on day 0 of MenACWY control vaccination. DNA for the CDR3: TGTGCCAGTAGTATTGGGGAAGGAGGCTATGGCTACACCTTC. As protein: CASSIGEGGYGYTF. Full variable domain (missing parts from reference TRBV19 and TRBJ1-2): DGGITQSPKYLFRKEGQNVTLSCEQNLNHDAMYWYRQDPGQGLRLIYYSQIVNDFQKGDIAEGYSVSREKKESFPLTVTSAQKNPTAFYLCASSIGEGGYGYTFGSGTRLTVV.